This TCR beta chain was captured in a study of breast tumors, draining lymph nodes, adjacent tissues. TCRdb called the multiplex PCR reads again in MiXCR, with one record for every CDR3 protein. The data show roughly 70,000 distinct CDR3 sequences, approximately 47% seen once. CDR1 and CDR2 (germline): MNHEY, SMNVEV (reference sequence). The CDR3 is made up of 17 amino acids. V lost 5 bases and J lost 7; bases outside the gene matches: 13. The chain uses TRBV27 and TRBJ2-1; TRBD2 matches at 11 bases. The sequenced material came from breast tumor tissue. The receptor comes from a female donor with breast cancer. Some clones in this sample may be carry-over from other donors' samples. CDR3 region: CASSRPLAGEGGNEQFF. CDR3 in DNA: TGTGCCAGCAGTCGACCACTAGCGGGAGAGGGGGGTAATGAGCAGTTCTTC.